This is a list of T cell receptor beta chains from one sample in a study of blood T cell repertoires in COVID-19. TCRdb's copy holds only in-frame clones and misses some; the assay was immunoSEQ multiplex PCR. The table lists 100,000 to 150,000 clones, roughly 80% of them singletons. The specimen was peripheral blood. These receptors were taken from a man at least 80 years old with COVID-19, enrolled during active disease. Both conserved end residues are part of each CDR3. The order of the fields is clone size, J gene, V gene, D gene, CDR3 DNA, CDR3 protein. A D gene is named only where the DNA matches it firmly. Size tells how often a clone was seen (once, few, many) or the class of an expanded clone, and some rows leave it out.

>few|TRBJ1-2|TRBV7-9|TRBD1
TGTGCCAGCAGCTTAGACGGGACAGGCCCCCAAGTCTATGGCTACACCTTC
CASSLDGTGPQVYGYTF
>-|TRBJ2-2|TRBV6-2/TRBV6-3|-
TGTGCCAGCAGTTACTGGCAGGGCCACGGGGAGCTGTTTTTT
CASSYWQGHGELFF
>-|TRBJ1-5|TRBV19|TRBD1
TGTGCCAGTAGTCCGGACAGGGGTGATCCTTTTGGGAGTCAGCCCCAGCATTTT
CASSPDRGDPFGSQPQHF
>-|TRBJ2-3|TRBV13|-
TGTGCCAGCAGCTTGACCGGGACAGATACGCAGTATTTT
CASSLTGTDTQYF
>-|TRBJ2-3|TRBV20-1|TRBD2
TGCAGTGCTAGTCTAGCGGGACGGGGTACAGATACGCAGTATTTT
CSASLAGRGTDTQYF
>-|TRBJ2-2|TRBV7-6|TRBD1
TGTGCCAGCAGCTCAAGACAGGGGGCGGACACCGGGGAGCTGTTTTTT
CASSSRQGADTGELFF
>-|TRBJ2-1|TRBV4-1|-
TGCGCCAGCAGCCAAGTCCAGCTGACTTACAATGAGCAGTTCTTC
CASSQVQLTYNEQFF
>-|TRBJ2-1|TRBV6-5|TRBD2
TGTGCCAGCTCCTGGACTAGTATGGCCCCTAATGAGCAGTTCTTC
CASSWTSMAPNEQFF
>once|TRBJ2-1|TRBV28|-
TGTGCCAGCAGTTTAGAGCATGGTGAGCAGTTCTTC
CASSLEHGEQFF
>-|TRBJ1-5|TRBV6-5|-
TGTGCCAGCGAACAGAAGAGTGGCAATCAGCCCCAGCATTTT
CASEQKSGNQPQHF
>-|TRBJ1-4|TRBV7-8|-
TGTGCCAGCAGCTCGCAGGGCCTTAATGAAAAACTGTTTTTT
CASSSQGLNEKLFF
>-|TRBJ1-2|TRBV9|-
TGTGCCAGCAGCCCGTTTCACTATGGCTACACCTTC
CASSPFHYGYTF
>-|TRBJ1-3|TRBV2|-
TGTGCCAGCGCCTTCGGGGGTGGAAACACCATATATTTT
CASAFGGGNTIYF
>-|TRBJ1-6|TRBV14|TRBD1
TGTGCCAGCAGCCGACTGACAGGGTCCTATAATTCACCCCTCCACTTT
CASSRLTGSYNSPLHF
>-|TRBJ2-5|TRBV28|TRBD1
TGTGCCGCCGGAGCCGGACAGGACCTTTATGGGACCCAGTACTTC
CAAGAGQDLYGTQYF
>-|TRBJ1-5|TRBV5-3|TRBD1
TGTGCCAGAAGCTCTTCTACTTGGGACAGGAAGATTCAGCCCCAGCATTTT
CARSSSTWDRKIQPQHF
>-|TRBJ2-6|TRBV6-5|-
TGTGCCAGCAGCCTAGCTGGGGCCAACGTCCTGACTTTC
CASSLAGANVLTF
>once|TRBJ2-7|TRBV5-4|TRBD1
TGTGCCAGCAGCGGTGAACAGGGGGGATACTACGAGCAGTACTTC
CASSGEQGGYYEQYF
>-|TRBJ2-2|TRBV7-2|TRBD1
TGTGCCAGCAGCTTAGATTCAGGGGGCGTCACCGGGGAGCTGTTTTTT
CASSLDSGGVTGELFF
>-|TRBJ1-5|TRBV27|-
TGTGCCCCCCACGGGGGGGTATGGCAGCCCCAGCATTTT
CAPHGGVWQPQHF
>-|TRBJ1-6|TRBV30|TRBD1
TGTGCCTGGAGTGTAGAGGGGGCAGGTTCACCCCTCCACTTT
CAWSVEGAGSPLHF
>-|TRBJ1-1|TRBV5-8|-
TGTGCCAGCAGAAGGATATTGGGGGGAAGAACTGAAGCTTTCTTT
CASRRILGGRTEAFF
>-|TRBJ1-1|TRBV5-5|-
TGTGCCAGCAGCTTTGCCAGACTCACTGAAGCTTTCTTT
CASSFARLTEAFF
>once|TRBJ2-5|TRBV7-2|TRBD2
TGTGCCAGCAGCCCCCCGGGACTAGCGGTTTCACAGTACTTC
CASSPPGLAVSQYF
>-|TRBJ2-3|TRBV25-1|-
TGTGCCAGCAGCTCGGGAGCGTTGGATACGCAGTATTTT
CASSSGALDTQYF
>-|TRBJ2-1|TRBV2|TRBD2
TGTGCCAGCACGACTAGCGGTCAATGGGAGCAGTTCTTC
CASTTSGQWEQFF
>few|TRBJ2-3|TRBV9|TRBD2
TGTGCCAGCAGCGTAGGTGCGGGAGTGGGGGATACGCAGTATTTT
CASSVGAGVGDTQYF
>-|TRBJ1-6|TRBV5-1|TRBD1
TGCGCCAGCAGCTTGGCGCCTCCGACAGGGGAGGCTTCACCCCTCCACTTT
CASSLAPPTGEASPLHF
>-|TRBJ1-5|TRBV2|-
TGTGCCAGCAGTGACCAGGGGCTAGGGCAGCCCCAGCATTTT
CASSDQGLGQPQHF
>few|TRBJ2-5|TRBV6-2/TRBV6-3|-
TGTGCCAGCAGTTACTCTACAGGGTTGGAGACCCAGTACTTC
CASSYSTGLETQYF
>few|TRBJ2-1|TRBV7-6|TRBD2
TGTGCCAGCAGCTTAAGTAGCGGGGGGTACAATGAGCAGTTCTTC
CASSLSSGGYNEQFF
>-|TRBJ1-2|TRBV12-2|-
TGTGCAAGTCGCCCGTGGGGGCGTTTGGGGCATGGCTACACCTTC
CASRPWGRLGHGYTF
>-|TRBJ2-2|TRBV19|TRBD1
TGTGCCAGTAGTACCCTACGACAGGGAACCAACACCGGGGAGCTGTTTTTT
CASSTLRQGTNTGELFF
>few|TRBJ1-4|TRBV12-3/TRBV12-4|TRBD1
TGTGCCAGCAGTTTCAGGGGGGATGAAAAACTGTTTTTT
CASSFRGDEKLFF
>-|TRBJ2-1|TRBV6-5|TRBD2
TGTGCCAGCAGGGGGGGACTAGAGTCCTACAATGAGCAGTTCTTC
CASRGGLESYNEQFF
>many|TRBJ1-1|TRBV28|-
TGTGCCAGCAGTTCCTCTGGTATCCTGAGCACTGAAGCTTTCTTT
CASSSSGILSTEAFF
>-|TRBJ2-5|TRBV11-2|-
TGTGCCAGCAGCCCCCTCCTCAGGGCAGGTGGGGGGGAGACCCAGTACTTC
CASSPLLRAGGGETQYF
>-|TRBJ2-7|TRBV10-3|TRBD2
TGTGCCATCAGGTCCCCGAATAGCGGGAGGGTCTACGAGCAGTACTTC
CAIRSPNSGRVYEQYF
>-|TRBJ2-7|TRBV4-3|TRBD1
TGCGCCAGCAGACAAGCTCCCGGACAGGCCTACGAGCAGTACTTC
CASRQAPGQAYEQYF
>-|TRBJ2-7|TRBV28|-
TGTGCCAGCAGTTTTTGGCTAGCGACTTACGAGCAGTACTTC
CASSFWLATYEQYF
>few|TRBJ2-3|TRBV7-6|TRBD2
TGTGCCAGCAGCTTAGCCTGGACTAGCGGCACAGATACGCAGTATTTT
CASSLAWTSGTDTQYF
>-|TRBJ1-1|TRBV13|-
TGTGCCAGCAGCATCACAGGGTCCACTGAAGCTTTCTTT
CASSITGSTEAFF
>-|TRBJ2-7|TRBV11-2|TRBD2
TGTGCCAGCAGCTGGCGACTAGCGGACTCCTACGAGCAGTACTTC
CASSWRLADSYEQYF
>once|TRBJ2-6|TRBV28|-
TGTGCCAGCAGTTTTTCGCAGGGGGGTAGGGCCAACGTCCTGACTTTC
CASSFSQGGRANVLTF
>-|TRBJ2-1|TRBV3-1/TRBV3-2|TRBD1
TGTGCCAGCAGCCAAGTCGGACAGGGAGGAGGGCAGTTCTTC
CASSQVGQGGGQFF
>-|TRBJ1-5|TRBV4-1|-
TGCGCCAGCAGCCCTATTTCCCGGGGGTACAATCAGCCCCAGCATTTT
CASSPISRGYNQPQHF
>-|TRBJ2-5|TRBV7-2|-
TGTGCCAGCAGCTTATCTACTAGGGCGGAGACCCAGTACTTC
CASSLSTRAETQYF
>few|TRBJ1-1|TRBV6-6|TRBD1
TGTGCCAGCAGCAAGAGAGGGACAGGGGGTAGGACTGAAGCTTTCTTT
CASSKRGTGGRTEAFF
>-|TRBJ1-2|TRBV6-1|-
TGTGCCAGCAGTGACTTTGTCCGGCGCCCAGGGTTTCCTAACTATGGCTACACCTTC
CASSDFVRRPGFPNYGYTF
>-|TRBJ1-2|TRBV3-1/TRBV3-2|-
TGTGCCAGCAGCCCCATGGGGGGGCCTTACTATGGCTACACCTTC
CASSPMGGPYYGYTF
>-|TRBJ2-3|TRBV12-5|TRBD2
TGTGCTAGTGGAGTCCCCTGGGAGCGGGAGAGGACAGATACGCAGTATTTT
CASGVPWERERTDTQYF
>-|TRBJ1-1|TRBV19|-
TGTGCCAGTAGAAGCCGGGATACAACGGCTTTCTTT
CASRSRDTTAFF
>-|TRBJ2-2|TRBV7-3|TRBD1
TGTGCCAGCAGCCTGACAGGGATTAACACCGGGGAGCTGTTTTTT
CASSLTGINTGELFF
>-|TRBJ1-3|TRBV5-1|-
TGCGCCAGACCCGGGGAGGACCCTGGAAACACCATATATTTT
CARPGEDPGNTIYF
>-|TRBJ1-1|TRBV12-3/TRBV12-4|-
TGTGCCAGCAGACCGACCGGGTTACCTGAAGCTTTCTTT
CASRPTGLPEAFF
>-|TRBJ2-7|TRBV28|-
TGTGCCAGCAGTCTCGGGGGAATCTCGTACGAGCAGTACTTC
CASSLGGISYEQYF
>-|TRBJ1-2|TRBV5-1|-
TGCGCCAGCAGCTTGGGGGTAGGCGGATATGGCTACACCTTC
CASSLGVGGYGYTF
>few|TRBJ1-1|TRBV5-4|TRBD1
TGTGCCAGCGGGGAACCGGGACAGGTGAGGGGGAACACTGAAGCTTTCTTT
CASGEPGQVRGNTEAFF